Presented here are 29 T cell receptor beta chains from one specimen sequenced in a study of neurological immune-mediated disorders (dated by TCRdb to about 2019). The library was produced with 5' RACE. TCRdb records Illumina HiSeq 2500 as the sequencer. Using fastp at Q25 and MiXCR, TCRdb reprocessed the public reads and kept productive beta chains. Merged by CDR3 protein, the rows form single entries marked with the most common genes and DNA. The sample yields about 62,000 distinct CDR3 sequences; about 3.5% were counted once. The ten top clones hold under 2.5% of the sample. The specimen was PBMCs. These receptors were obtained from a woman between 45 and 65 years old with multiple sclerosis.

Ten or more counts support this clonotype. This rearrangement joins TRBV5-1 to TRBJ2-1; TRBD2 matches at 8 bases. V gave up 7 bases and J gave up 1 base; unmatched junction bases: 4. The CDR3 contains 14 residues. The germline CDR1 and CDR2 sequences are SGHRS and YFSETQ. CDR3 region: CASVAGGSYNEQFF. In nucleotides, the CDR3 is TGCGCCAGCGTCGCGGGAGGATCCTACAATGAGCAGTTCTTC.

This clonotype came up many times. CDR3 sequence reads: CASSPGTSGNTGELFF. The CDR3 nucleotides read TGTGCCAGCAGCCCCGGGACTAGCGGAAACACCGGGGAGCTGTTTTTT. The chain links TRBV9 to TRBJ2-2; 11 positions agree with TRBD2. The V and J ends lost 4 bases and 2 bases, in that order; junction bases with no gene match: 4. Germline V gene lookup returns CDR1 SGDLS and CDR2 YYNGEE. CDR3 length: 16 amino acids.

This clonotype was counted at least ten times. The CDR3 loop reads CASSPDGFYEQYF. In DNA form, the CDR3 reads TGTGCCAGCAGCCCGGACGGCTTCTACGAGCAGTACTTC. The V and J genes are TRBV7-2 and TRBJ2-7; D remains unclear. V lost 5 bases and J 3 bases, leaving 11 bases between the germline ends. This CDR3 contains 13 residues. The germline V gene encodes CDR1 SGHTA and CDR2 FQGNSA.

The sample holds a few counts of this clonotype. V usage is TRBV5-1 and J usage is TRBJ2-1, with D possibly TRBD1 on 5 matching bases. CDR3 length equals 16 residues. Trimming cost V 5 bases and J 8 bases, with 23 bases left between them. Per germline, CDR1 SGHRS and CDR2 YFSETQ. The CDR3: CASRVVSRAAVDEQFF. CDR3 DNA: TGCGCCAGCAGAGTGGTCTCCAGGGCGGCGGTTGATGAGCAGTTCTTC.

This clonotype has ten or more counts. The chain employs TRBV4-2 and TRBJ1-1, with unresolved D. Germline assignment: CDR1 LGHNA and CDR2 YNFKEQ. Trimming removed 0 bases at V and 5 bases at J, with 10 bases between. The CDR3 has 14 residues. The CDR3 region has the DNA TGTGCCAGCAGCCAAGACACGGGGTGGACTGAAGCTTTCTTT. Translation: CASSQDTGWTEAFF.

This clonotype was observed at least ten times. The chain combines TRBV4-2 with TRBJ1-1; 7 nucleotides line up with TRBD1. J gave up 4 bases and V 0 bases, and 5 bases lay outside the gene matches. There are 15 residues in the CDR3. The germline V gene has CDR1 LGHNA and CDR2 YNFKEQ. The CDR3 loop is CASSQDRGRTTEAFF. The DNA of the CDR3 is TGTGCCAGCAGCCAAGACAGGGGGAGAACCACTGAAGCTTTCTTT.

This clonotype appeared many times. The J gene is TRBJ2-3, the V gene TRBV9; 12 bases fit TRBD2. The CDR3 is 17 residues long. Germline V lookup: CDR1 SGDLS, CDR2 YYNGEE. The V segment lost 1 base and the J segment 6 bases; nucleotides outside the gene matches: 9. The CDR3 protein is CASSVSGLAGPRDTQYF. The DNA for the CDR3 is TGTGCCAGCAGCGTATCGGGACTAGCGGGTCCGAGGGATACGCAGTATTTT.

This clonotype was seen at least ten times. The rearrangement links TRBV20-1 to TRBJ1-4; 9 bases match TRBD1. CDR1 and CDR2 from the germline V gene are DFQATT and SNEGSKA (reference sequence). V was clipped by 4 bases and J by 4 bases; unmatched bases: 4. This CDR3 comprises 14 residues. The CDR3 sequence: CSATPGQGNEKLFF. The CDR3 DNA reads TGCAGTGCTACCCCGGGACAGGGTAATGAAAAACTGTTTTTT.

This clonotype was observed at least ten times. The chain is built from TRBV29-1 and TRBJ2-3, with 10 bases that match TRBD2. Germline V CDR1 and CDR2: SQVTM, ANQGSEA. The J segment lost 0 bases and the V segment lost 6 bases, leaving 6 bases of the junction unmatched. The CDR3 is 15 amino acids. CDR3 residues: CSVQTAGGSTDTQYF. DNA for the CDR3: TGCAGCGTCCAAACAGCGGGAGGGAGCACAGATACGCAGTATTTT.

The sample holds many counts of this clonotype. V gene TRBV12-3 or TRBV12-4 combines with J gene TRBJ1-2; D is undetermined. V lost 7 bases to trimming and J lost 8 bases, with 14 bases between them. The CDR3 has 12 residues. CDR3 residues: CASTSGAGGYTF. DNA of the CDR3: TGTGCCAGCACCTCAGGTGCTGGGGGCTACACCTTC.

This clonotype was counted ten times or more. The CDR3 sequence: CSARDSTFGEAFF. CDR3 sequence (DNA): TGCAGTGCTAGAGATTCGACTTTCGGTGAAGCTTTCTTT. The chain couples TRBV20-1 to TRBJ1-1; D is uncertain. Looked up from germline, CDR1 is DFQATT and CDR2 is SNEGSKA (reference sequence). The CDR3 covers 13 residues. The V and J ends lost 0 bases and 7 bases respectively, with 12 bases between them.

The chain couples TRBV5-1 to TRBJ2-5; 8 bases are a match to TRBD2. CDR1 and CDR2 from the germline V gene are SGHRS and YFSETQ. With V trimmed by 0 bases and J by 5 bases, 6 bases remained unmatched. The CDR3 loop spans 15 amino acids. The CDR3 reads CASSLEPGGLETQYF. CDR3 bases: TGCGCCAGCAGCTTGGAACCGGGAGGGCTGGAGACCCAGTACTTC.

The sample holds many counts of this clonotype. V gene TRBV2 combines with J gene TRBJ2-1; D ambiguous. The CDR3 length is 12 residues. The germline V gene encodes CDR1 SNHLY and CDR2 FYNNEI. V lost 4 bases, J lost 8 bases, and 9 bases lay in between. CDR3 coding DNA: TGTGCCAGCAGTGTTTCGGTCTATGAGCAGTTCTTC. This encodes CASSVSVYEQFF.

This clonotype was counted ten times or more. The chain joins TRBV3-1 to TRBJ1-2; no clear D gene. This CDR3 is built from 12 residues. Germline lookup yields CDR1 LGHDT and CDR2 YNNKEL (reference sequence). The germline V and J ends were trimmed by 0 bases and 4 bases, with 3 bases remaining between them. The CDR3 DNA reads as TGTGCCAGCAGCCAAGAATTCTATGGCTACACCTTC. It specifies CASSQEFYGYTF.

The sample holds a few counts of this clonotype. The gene calls are TRBV27 and TRBJ1-2; weak D call: TRBD1 (6 bases). The CDR3 totals 15 residues. V shed 5 bases and J shed 4 bases, with 17 bases lying between them. The germline CDR1 and CDR2 sequences are MNHEY and SMNVEV (reference sequence). The CDR3 DNA is TGTGCCAGCAGTCTCTACAGGGAGGCACGCTATGGCTACACCTTC. This sequence encodes CASSLYREARYGYTF.

The chain couples TRBV20-1 to TRBJ2-4, with 7 bases matching TRBD2. The CDR3 runs 14 residues. Germline trimming cut 8 bases from V and 10 bases from J; bases unmatched to any gene: 17. Germline CDR1 and CDR2: DFQATT and SNEGSKA (reference sequence). CDR3 region: CSTPAGGSGKIQYF. The CDR3 DNA reads as TGCAGTACCCCGGCGGGCGGGAGTGGAAAAATTCAGTACTTC.

This clonotype appeared many times. The gene calls are TRBV6-6 and TRBJ1-6; 10 bases match TRBD1. The CDR3 is 15 residues long. The germline CDR1 and CDR2 sequences are MNHNY and SVGAGI (reference sequence). J gave up 7 bases and V 5 bases, and 5 bases lay outside the gene matches. This CDR3 reads CASSPRGQGNSPLHF. The CDR3, as DNA: TGTGCCAGCAGTCCCCGGGGACAGGGGAATTCACCCCTCCACTTT.

The sample holds many counts of this clonotype. The chain has TRBV29-1 and TRBJ1-2; D gene ambiguous. The germline gives CDR1 SQVTM, CDR2 ANQGSEA. The ends were cut back, 2 bases at V and 3 bases at J, with 4 bases in the middle. This CDR3 contains 11 residues. The CDR3 region is CSVETDYGYTF. Here the CDR3 DNA reads TGCAGCGTTGAAACAGACTATGGCTACACCTTC.

This clonotype has a count of ten or more. V usage is TRBV6-5 and J usage is TRBJ1-1; D is possibly TRBD1 (6 bases). Germline loops: CDR1 MNHEY, CDR2 SVGAGI. CDR3 size: 14 residues. V was shortened by 6 bases and J by 1 base, with 12 bases between the two germline ends. The chain's CDR3 is CASSRGGRNTEAFF. The CDR3 DNA is TGTGCCAGCAGCCGGGGGGGGCGGAACACTGAAGCTTTCTTT.

This clonotype was counted only a few times. This may stem from a read error, because a much larger clone lies one nucleotide away. Because the CDR3 is missing its conserved closing phenylalanine or tryptophan, this is likely a read error. This rearrangement joins TRBV7-2 to TRBJ2-2; no firm D call. The CDR3 is made up of 12 amino acids. V lost 3 bases and J 6 bases, leaving 5 bases between the germline ends. Germline V gene data show CDR1 as SGHTA and CDR2 as FQGNSA. The CDR3, as DNA: TGTGCCAGCAGCTTTCGGGCCGGGGAGCTGTTTTAT. Amino acids: CASSFRAGELFY.

The table lists this clonotype with many counts. V and J are TRBV20-1 and TRBJ2-7; 8 bases agree with TRBD1. Trimming at V came to 3 bases and at J to 6 bases, leaving 7 bases not matched to a gene. CDR3 size: 13 residues. The germline V gene encodes CDR1 DFQATT and CDR2 SNEGSKA (reference sequence). CDR3 in DNA: TGCAGTGCTAGGGCAGGGGGCCTACCCGAGCAGTACTTC. This translates into CSARAGGLPEQYF.

This clonotype has a count of ten or more. The rearrangement links TRBV7-2 to TRBJ2-3; D perhaps matches TRBD1 (6 bases). Trimming cost V 5 bases and J 4 bases, with 10 bases left between them. Per germline, CDR1 SGHTA and CDR2 FQGNSA. This CDR3 has 13 residues. The DNA of the CDR3 is TGTGCCAGCAGCCAACAGGGCTCAGATACGCAGTATTTT. This sequence encodes CASSQQGSDTQYF.

This clonotype was seen a handful of times. One end of the junction is discordant with germline, which a read error may explain. J is TRBJ1-6 and V is TRBV7-6, with D unresolved. Looked up from germline, CDR1 is SGHVS and CDR2 is FNYEAQ. CDR3 size: 12 residues. CDR3 in DNA: TGTGCCAGCAGCTCCTTCTGGTCACCCCTCAACTTT. It translates to CASSSFWSPLNF.

This clonotype showed up many times. This chain joins TRBV12-3 or TRBV12-4 and TRBJ2-2; D is ambiguous. Deletions cut 8 bases from V and 2 bases from J, with 15 bases between. CDR3 length equals 15 residues. In nucleotides, the CDR3 is TGTGCCAGCTATACATACATCGCCAACACCGGGGAGCTGTTTTTT. Its protein product is CASYTYIANTGELFF.

In its sample, this clonotype was seen many times. The chain recombines TRBV6-2 or TRBV6-3 with TRBJ1-4; 8 bases match TRBD1. With 2 bases clipped from V and 5 bases from J, the junction kept 4 bases outside the gene matches. The CDR3 is 15 amino acids. Germline V lookup: CDR1 MNHEY, CDR2 SVGEGT. CDR3 nucleotide sequence: TGTGCCAGCAGTTACGCGTCAGGGGGCAATGAAAAACTGTTTTTT. Protein: CASSYASGGNEKLFF.

This clonotype was recorded a few times. V gene TRBV7-9 combines with J gene TRBJ1-1; tentative D call: TRBD1 (5 bases). Germline CDR1 reads SEHNR; CDR2 reads FQNEAQ (reference sequence). V was pared by 1 base and J by 3 bases, with 12 bases between. There are 15 residues in the CDR3. The DNA of the CDR3 is TGTGCCAGCAGCTTAGGGGGGTCCCGGCACACTGAAGCTTTCTTT. Translating it yields CASSLGGSRHTEAFF.

This clonotype was found many times. The rearrangement uses TRBV7-9 and TRBJ2-1; D unclear. V was pared by 2 bases and J by 6 bases, with 5 bases between. Germline V gene lookup returns CDR1 SEHNR and CDR2 FQNEAQ (reference sequence). The CDR3 sequence is 12 residues long. In nucleotides, the CDR3 is TGTGCCAGCAGCTTACCTTTCAATGAGCAGTTCTTC. It encodes CASSLPFNEQFF.

This clonotype was seen at least ten times. The rearrangement links TRBV20-1 to TRBJ2-1, with 8 positions matching TRBD2. The V segment lost 6 bases and the J segment 5 bases; nucleotides outside the gene matches: 6. The CDR3 consists of 13 residues. Germline V CDR1 and CDR2: DFQATT, SNEGSKA (reference sequence). The CDR3 sequence: CSAEPGLDNEQFF. CDR3 DNA sequence: TGCAGTGCCGAACCGGGACTAGACAATGAGCAGTTCTTC.

This clonotype came up many times. The genes are TRBV18 and TRBJ2-7, with TRBD2 identical over 14 bases. The germline V gene has CDR1 KGHSH and CDR2 LQKENI. V was clipped by 3 bases and J by 0 bases; unmatched bases: 1. This CDR3 spans 16 amino acids. The CDR3 bases are TGTGCCAGCTCACCGGGACTAGCGGGAGTCTCCTACGAGCAGTACTTC. Translating gives CASSPGLAGVSYEQYF.